Listed below are T cell receptor beta chains from one sample, sequenced in a study of cytomegalovirus exposure and HLA in healthy donors. This table comes from immunoSEQ multiplex PCR, and its TCRdb copy is limited to in-frame clones, with some not included. The sample has about 130,000 clones, 75% seen once; the top ten hold over 2.5%. The sequenced material came from PBMCs. Receptors were obtained from a woman in her forties or fifties in good health and CMV-seronegative. Each CDR3 is given with its conserved first and last residue. Each record gives: D gene, V gene, CDR3 protein. A D gene is named only where the DNA matches it firmly.

>TRBD1|TRBV30
CAWSRTGLNYGYTF
>NA|TRBV27
CASSLYSSHNEQFF
>TRBD2|TRBV15
CATSRDVRGYNEQFF
>TRBD2|TRBV5-1
CASSRTSGSINEQFF
>TRBD2|TRBV5-6
CASSFSGRAYEQYF
>TRBD1|TRBV30
CAWNYAGTGFGYTF
>NA|TRBV9
CASSVGYRVSVYEQFF
>TRBD2|TRBV5-6
CASSPGPRLARTQYF
>TRBD1|TRBV13
CASSSAGTGYSGANVLTF
>TRBD2|TRBV28
CASSQLAGDRNEQFF
>TRBD1|TRBV19
CASSTGQGYEQYF
>TRBD2|TRBV13
CASSSLGTSGRKTKTGDTQYF
>NA|TRBV6-5
CASRGAQNEKLFF
>NA|TRBV19
CASSTTSLTRNEQFF
>NA|TRBV7-2
CASSLGGPQRQAFF
>NA|TRBV25-1
CASRKDTNYGYTF
>TRBD1|TRBV27
CASSPRDRINTGELFF
>NA|TRBV6-5
CASSQDSYNEQFF
>TRBD2|TRBV7-8
CASGTSGRITKSNEQFF
>NA|TRBV25-1
CASAGVGNQPQHF
>NA|TRBV7-9
CASSRQGLGTEAFF